The 31 T cell receptor beta chains listed next were all sequenced from one sample in a study of blood T cells in healthy people across ages (dated by TCRdb to the mid-2010s). Library generation was performed with 5' RACE. Sequencing used an Illumina HiSeq 2500. A second PCR of roughly 7 to 11 cycles was run with a J-beta primer mix and a sample-barcoded 5' primer. The public reads were reanalyzed by TCRdb: fastp trimming at Q25, MiXCR alignment, in-frame beta chains only. Merged by CDR3 protein, the rows form single entries marked with the most common genes and DNA. Counted in this sample were 350,000 to 450,000 distinct CDR3 sequences; roughly half of them appeared once. The top ten hold over 40% of the sample. Source material: blood. The receptors come from a man in his fifties or sixties in good health.

This clonotype was detected only a few times. A much more abundant neighbour one base away suggests this may be a read error. The chain joins TRBV7-9 to TRBJ2-7; D remains ambiguous. The ends were cut back, 5 bases at V and 1 base at J, with 12 bases in the middle. The CDR3 runs to 14 residues. The germline V gene encodes CDR1 SEHNR and CDR2 FQNEAQ (reference sequence). The CDR3 reads CASSVVTPSYEQYF. The CDR3 DNA reads as TGTGCCAGCAGCGTAGTTACACCGTCCTACGAGCAGTACTTC.

The chain employs TRBV10-3 and TRBJ2-5, with D perhaps TRBD1 (6 bases). Germline assignment: CDR1 ENHRY and CDR2 SYGVKD. The CDR3 is made up of 13 amino acids. V was trimmed by 8 bases and J by 4 bases, leaving 14 bases between them. The CDR3 protein is CAIGGRGGETQYF. CDR3 nucleotides: TGTGCCATCGGTGGCAGGGGTGGAGAGACCCAGTACTTC.

This clonotype has a single count. The chain links TRBV3-1 to TRBJ2-7; possibly TRBD1 or TRBD2 for D (5 bases each). With 4 bases removed from V and 0 bases from J, the gap between germline ends came to 13 bases. This CDR3 has 15 residues. CDR1 LGHDT and CDR2 YNNKEL come from the germline V gene (reference sequence). This chain's CDR3 is CASSRGPMSSYEQYF. The CDR3 nucleotides are TGTGCCAGCAGCCGGGGACCGATGAGCTCCTACGAGCAGTACTTC.

V gene TRBV10-3 combines with J gene TRBJ2-7, with 7 bases aligning to TRBD1. Looked up from germline, CDR1 is ENHRY and CDR2 is SYGVKD. After removal of 10 bases from V and 1 base from J, the junction contained 13 bases not matched to a gene. CDR3 length: 15 residues. The CDR3 DNA reads TGTGCCACGGGAAATTCCGGGACAGCATCCTACGAGCAGTACTTC. As protein: CATGNSGTASYEQYF.

This chain connects TRBV12-3 or TRBV12-4 to TRBJ1-5; a weak D match, TRBD1 (6 bases). The CDR3 consists of 15 residues. Trimming took off 6 bases at V and 3 bases at J, with 15 bases between the two ends. The CDR3 region is CASRPSRGSNQPQHF. CDR3 coding DNA: TGTGCCAGCAGACCGTCCAGGGGCTCCAATCAGCCCCAGCATTTT.

This rearrangement joins TRBV7-2 to TRBJ2-7; D is uncertain. The CDR3 contains 12 residues. Germline V gene sequence: CDR1 SGHTA, CDR2 FQGNSA. V was pared by 5 bases and J by 4 bases, with 9 bases between. The CDR3 is CASSRAGYEQYF. The DNA of the CDR3 is TGTGCCAGCAGCCGGGCCGGTTACGAGCAGTACTTC.

CDR3 protein: CSVASGVGYTF. The CDR3 DNA reads as TGCAGCGTTGCCTCGGGGGTTGGCTACACCTTC. V is TRBV29-1 and J is TRBJ1-2, with a tentative D call TRBD1 (5 bases). Germline CDR1 reads SQVTM; CDR2 reads ANQGSEA. This CDR3 spans 11 amino acids. The V and J ends lost 4 bases and 7 bases respectively, with 10 bases between them.

This clonotype has just a few counts. The DNA for the CDR3 is TGCAGTGCTCTTACAGGGGTCAATTCACCCCTCCACTTT. It codes for CSALTGVNSPLHF. V and J are TRBV20-1 and TRBJ1-6; TRBD1 matches at 7 bases. The germline gives CDR1 DFQATT, CDR2 SNEGSKA (reference sequence). The CDR3 covers 13 residues. With 5 bases clipped from V and 7 bases from J, the junction kept 5 bases outside the gene matches.

This sequence joins TRBV9 and TRBJ2-5, with 8 positions matching TRBD2. V gave up 3 bases and J gave up 3 bases; unmatched junction bases: 4. The CDR3 is made up of 14 amino acids. Germline V gene data show CDR1 as SGDLS and CDR2 as YYNGEE. CDR3 coding DNA: TGTGCCAGCAGCGCTGATAGCGGGAAAGAGACCCAGTACTTC. Protein: CASSADSGKETQYF. Full variable domain (remainder filled in from reference TRBV9 and TRBJ2-5): DSGVTQTPKHLITATGQRVTLRCSPRSGDLSVYWYQQSLDQGLQFLIQYYNGEERAKGNILERFSAQQFPDLHSELNLSSLELGDSALYFCASSADSGKETQYFGPGTRLLVL.

This clonotype was recorded a few times. The V call is TRBV6-6, the J call TRBJ2-2; TRBD1 matches 8 bases. CDR1 MNHNY and CDR2 SVGAGI come from the germline V gene (reference sequence). The CDR3 has 16 residues. Trimming took 6 bases from V and 0 from J; bases not matched to a gene: 6. The CDR3 region has the DNA TGTGCCAGCAGCTTTACAGGGGGAGCGAACACCGGGGAGCTGTTTTTT. This gives the protein CASSFTGGANTGELFF.

The CDR3 DNA is TGCGCCAGTGACAGGGGGCCCTCGGGTACGCAGTATTTT. Amino acids: CASDRGPSGTQYF. The chain couples TRBV10-2 to TRBJ2-3; 10 bases map to TRBD1. Unmatched junction bases numbered 8, after V lost 9 bases and J lost 8 bases. The CDR3 is 13 residues long. Germline V gene data show CDR1 as WSHSY and CDR2 as SAAADI.

This sequence joins TRBV9 and TRBJ2-3; D may be TRBD1 or TRBD2 (5 bases each). The ends were cut back, 3 bases at V and 2 bases at J, with 10 bases in the middle. The CDR3 loop spans 14 amino acids. The germline gives CDR1 SGDLS, CDR2 YYNGEE. The CDR3 loop reads CASSAPGATDTQYF. CDR3 DNA: TGTGCCAGCAGCGCCCCCGGGGCCACAGATACGCAGTATTTT.

As concerns this clonotype: This could be a read error, since a much larger clone is one nucleotide away. DNA for the CDR3: TGTGCCAGCAGCCTCCGGGACAGTAGGGGTGATGAGCAGTACTTC. Translating gives CASSLRDSRGDEQYF. The chain joins TRBV11-2 to TRBJ2-5; 7 nucleotides align to TRBD1. After removal of 5 bases from V and 11 bases from J, the junction contained 17 bases not matched to a gene. The CDR3 contains 15 residues. Germline assignment: CDR1 SGHAT and CDR2 FQNNGV.

The V gene is TRBV18, the J gene TRBJ1-1; the match to TRBD1 covers 8 bases. Trimming at V came to 3 bases and at J to 5 bases, leaving 5 bases not matched to a gene. Germline CDR1 and CDR2: KGHSH and LQKENI. The CDR3 has 14 amino acids. The CDR3 loop reads CASSPRTGSTEAFF. DNA for the CDR3: TGTGCCAGCTCACCCAGGACAGGGAGTACTGAAGCTTTCTTT.

The chain links TRBV7-9 to TRBJ1-2; D not certain. Trimming removed 5 bases at V and 4 bases at J, with 11 bases between. Germline CDR1 SEHNR, CDR2 FQNEAQ (reference sequence). This CDR3 is 13 amino acids long. This CDR3 reads CASSPESGYGYTF. Here the CDR3 DNA reads TGTGCCAGCAGCCCAGAGTCCGGCTATGGCTACACCTTC.

This clonotype came up a few times. The J gene is TRBJ2-3, the V gene TRBV9; tentatively, D is TRBD2 (5 bases). Per the germline V gene, CDR1 is SGDLS and CDR2 is YYNGEE. Between the trimmed V and J ends, which lost 0 bases and 5 bases, there was a span of 16 bases. This CDR3 has 16 residues. The CDR3 DNA reads TGTGCCAGCAGCGTAGACAAAGACCCCCGGGGAGATACGCAGTATTTT. This codes for CASSVDKDPRGDTQYF.

This clonotype appeared a few times. The chain links TRBV4-2 to TRBJ2-1; no firm D call. The V gene's germline CDR1 is LGHNA and CDR2 YNFKEQ. This CDR3 contains 11 residues. Between the trimmed V and J ends, which lost 0 bases and 10 bases, there was a span of 4 bases. In DNA, the CDR3 is TGTGCCAGCAGCCAAGATGGCGAGCAGTTCTTC. This sequence encodes CASSQDGEQFF.

This chain connects TRBV7-2 to TRBJ1-2; TRBD1 might be the D (6 bases). Germline V gene data show CDR1 as SGHTA and CDR2 as FQGNSA. With 0 bases removed from V and 5 bases from J, the gap between germline ends came to 10 bases. The CDR3 sequence is 14 residues long. CDR3 amino acids: CASSLANQGYGYTF. As DNA, the CDR3 is TGTGCCAGCAGCTTAGCTAACCAGGGGTATGGCTACACCTTC.

In its sample, this clonotype was seen a few times. CDR3 DNA: TGTGCCAGCAGCCCGGACAGCCTAGCGAACACCGGGGAGCTGTTTTTT. Translation gives CASSPDSLANTGELFF. The chain links TRBV27 to TRBJ2-2, with D perhaps TRBD1 (6 bases). CDR3 length: 16 residues. Germline CDR1 is MNHEY and CDR2 is SMNVEV (reference sequence). V lost 6 bases, J lost 0 bases, and 14 bases lay in between.

The chain couples TRBV28 to TRBJ2-5; 10 bases agree with TRBD1. The DNA end is a closer match to TRBJ2-7, so the J assignment may be wrong. The germline CDR1 and CDR2 sequences are MDHEN and SYDVKM. This CDR3 region has 19 residues. In DNA, the CDR3 is TGTGCCAGCAGTTTAACCCCAAGGCCGGGACAGGGGCGGTCCTACGAGCAGTACTTC. It codes for CASSLTPRPGQGRSYEQYF.

The chain links TRBV29-1 to TRBJ1-2; maybe TRBD1 (5 bases). Germline V gene lookup returns CDR1 SQVTM and CDR2 ANQGSEA. The V gene lost 0 bases and the J gene lost 8 bases, with 22 bases spanning the gap. This CDR3 is 16 amino acids long. The chain's CDR3 is CSVEDLTQARYYGYTF. The DNA of the CDR3 is TGCAGCGTTGAAGATTTAACACAGGCTAGATATTACGGCTACACCTTC.

This clonotype was seen just once. V and J are TRBV6-1 and TRBJ2-1; D unresolved. The CDR3 extends over 12 amino acids. Deletions cut 6 bases from V and 5 bases from J, with 8 bases between. CDR1 and CDR2 (germline): MNHNS, SASEGT. In DNA form, the CDR3 reads TGTGCCAGCAGCCCGTCTGACAATGAGCAGTTCTTC. Its protein is CASSPSDNEQFF.

This sequence joins TRBV5-1 and TRBJ2-1; 7 nucleotides match TRBD1. Looked up from germline, CDR1 is SGHRS and CDR2 is YFSETQ. V dropped 0 bases and J dropped 6; count of bases not matched to a gene: 12. This CDR3 region has 17 residues. The CDR3 reads CASSLALAKRGRNEQFF. As DNA, the CDR3 is TGCGCCAGCAGCTTGGCCTTGGCGAAAAGGGGGCGCAATGAGCAGTTCTTC.

This clonotype was counted a few times. This rearrangement joins TRBV4-3 to TRBJ2-5; D is perhaps TRBD1 (8 bases). With the DNA end fitting TRBJ2-7 better, the J assignment may be wrong. This CDR3 region has 13 residues. Germline-derived CDR1 and CDR2 are LGHNA and YSLEER. This CDR3 reads CASSQGGTGEQYF. The CDR3, as DNA: TGCGCCAGCAGCCAGGGAGGGACAGGCGAGCAGTACTTC.

The chain employs TRBV6-4 and TRBJ2-7, with 7 nucleotides matching TRBD2. Germline V gives CDR1 MRHNA, CDR2 SNTAGT. The CDR3 totals 15 residues. Germline trimming cut 4 bases from V and 1 base from J; bases unmatched to any gene: 7. As DNA, the CDR3 is TGTGCCAGCAGTGTTCAGGGCGGGAGTTCCTACGAGCAGTACTTC. It codes for CASSVQGGSSYEQYF.

CDR3 DNA sequence: TGTGCCACCTCTGGCGGGGGGGAAGACATTCAGTACTTC. Translating gives CATSGGGEDIQYF. V is TRBV10-3 and J is TRBJ2-4, with 9 bases matching TRBD2. Germline assignment: CDR1 ENHRY and CDR2 SYGVKD. The CDR3 spans 13 residues. Unmatched junction bases numbered 9, after V lost 10 bases and J lost 8 bases.

There are a few counts of this clonotype. The chain's CDR3 is CASSRTGIYEQYF. The CDR3 DNA reads as TGTGCCAGCAGCCGGACAGGGATCTACGAGCAGTACTTC. The chain carries TRBV5-6 and TRBJ2-7; 8 bases are shared with TRBD1. J gave up 3 bases and V 4 bases, and 3 bases lay outside the gene matches. CDR1 is SGHDT, CDR2 YYEEEE, per germline. The CDR3 loop spans 13 amino acids.

The chain joins TRBV5-1 to TRBJ2-7, with TRBD1 matching 8 bases. With 3 bases clipped from V and 7 bases from J, the junction kept 12 bases outside the gene matches. Germline V gene data show CDR1 as SGHRS and CDR2 as YFSETQ. CDR3 length: 15 amino acids. The CDR3 bases are TGCGCCAGCAGCTCGGGAACAGGGGGGAGTGGGGAGCAGTACTTC. Translation: CASSSGTGGSGEQYF.

This chain uses TRBV27 with TRBJ2-1; 7 bases are a match to TRBD1. J was trimmed by 2 bases and V by 7 bases; bases with no gene match: 8. The CDR3 extends over 15 amino acids. Per germline, CDR1 MNHEY and CDR2 SMNVEV (reference sequence). Here the CDR3 DNA reads TGTGCCAGCACCCGTGGGACAGCAGCCTACAATGAGCAGTTCTTC. Translating gives CASTRGTAAYNEQFF.

The J gene is TRBJ2-1, the V gene TRBV6-5; D unclear. The V gene's germline CDR1 is MNHEY and CDR2 SVGAGI. The CDR3 contains 17 residues. V was shortened by 0 bases and J by 7 bases, with 19 bases between the two germline ends. The CDR3 coding sequence is TGTGCCAGCAGTTACTCTTTGATACCACATGGAAATAATGAGCAGTTCTTC. It encodes CASSYSLIPHGNNEQFF.

This clonotype came up a few times. V is TRBV3-1 and J is TRBJ2-1, with D possibly matching TRBD2 (5 bases). Trimming pared 4 bases from V and 4 bases from J, leaving 14 bases between. The germline V gene has CDR1 LGHDT and CDR2 YNNKEL (reference sequence). The CDR3 has 15 residues. The CDR3 here is CASSPRTVPYNEQFF. The CDR3 region has the DNA TGTGCCAGCAGCCCCCGGACTGTCCCTTACAATGAGCAGTTCTTC.